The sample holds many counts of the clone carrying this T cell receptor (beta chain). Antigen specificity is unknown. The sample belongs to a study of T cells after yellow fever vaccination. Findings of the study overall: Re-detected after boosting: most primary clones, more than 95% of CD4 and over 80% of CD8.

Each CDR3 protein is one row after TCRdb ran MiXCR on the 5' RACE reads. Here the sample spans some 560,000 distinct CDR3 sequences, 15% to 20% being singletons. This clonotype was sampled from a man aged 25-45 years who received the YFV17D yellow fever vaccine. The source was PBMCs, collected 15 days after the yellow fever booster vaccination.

CDR3 protein: CSGGSYNEQFF. The CDR3 DNA reads TGCAGCGGCGGCTCCTACAATGAGCAGTTCTTC. This chain connects TRBV29-1 to TRBJ2-1; D gene ambiguous. Germline V gene data show CDR1 as SQVTM and CDR2 as ANQGSEA. CDR3 length equals 11 residues. V was clipped by 7 bases and J by 0 bases, with 4 bases between them.